The next 27 T cell receptor beta chains were all read from a single sample in a study of OX40 agonist ivuxolimab in advanced cancers. The table came from immunoSEQ multiplex PCR; TCRdb's copy has only in-frame clones and leaves some out. The data hold around 100,000 clones, with 91% observed a single time. The material was CD4+ or CD8+ T cells sorted from blood, obtained in a trial of the OX40 agonist ivuxolimab. The receptors were gathered from an adult with an advanced solid tumor such as melanoma, head and neck, liver or kidney cancer.

This chain links TRBV6-6 with TRBJ1-1, with D possibly TRBD1 on 6 matching bases. The CDR3 runs to 15 residues. Germline V gives CDR1 MNHNY, CDR2 SVGAGI (reference sequence). V lost 5 bases and J lost 0, with 13 bases in between. The chain's CDR3 is CASSDGQMMNTEAFF. In nucleotides, the CDR3 is TGTGCCAGCAGTGACGGACAGATGATGAACACTGAAGCTTTCTTT.

This clone appeared once. The V call is TRBV5-1, the J call TRBJ2-1; 12 bases fit TRBD2. V dropped 3 bases and J dropped 5; count of bases not matched to a gene: 6. The V gene's germline CDR1 is SGHRS and CDR2 YFSETQ. The CDR3 runs to 16 residues. This CDR3 reads CASSSQLAGGHNEQFF. In nucleotides, the CDR3 is TGCGCCAGCAGCTCCCAACTAGCGGGAGGCCACAATGAGCAGTTCTTC. Full variable domain (missing parts from reference TRBV5-1 and TRBJ2-1): KAGVTQTPRYLIKTRGQQVTLSCSPISGHRSVSWYQQTPGQGLQFLFEYFSETQRNKGNFPGRFSGRQFSNSRSEMNVSTLELGDSALYLCASSSQLAGGHNEQFFGPGTRLTVL.

The chain links TRBV27 to TRBJ2-5; tentative D call: TRBD2 (7 bases). CDR1 is MNHEY, CDR2 SMNVEV, per germline (reference sequence). Trimming removed 2 bases at V and 5 bases at J, with 12 bases between. The CDR3 totals 14 residues. CDR3 region: CASSLRGAYETQYF. The CDR3 coding sequence is TGTGCCAGCAGTTTACGGGGGGCGTATGAGACCCAGTACTTC.

This chain links TRBV7-8 with TRBJ2-1; 8 bases align to TRBD2. CDR3 length: 17 residues. Germline V gene lookup returns CDR1 SGHVS and CDR2 FQNEAQ. V was clipped by 3 bases and J by 5 bases; unmatched bases: 12. The CDR3 sequence is CASSLGSGTRGNNEQFF. CDR3 sequence (DNA): TGTGCCAGCAGCTTGGGCTCCGGGACTAGGGGGAACAATGAGCAGTTCTTC.

The gene calls are TRBV11-2 and TRBJ2-7, with 12 bases fitting TRBD1. V shed 11 bases, J shed 4 bases, and the junction held 6 bases outside the gene matches. The CDR3 runs to 13 residues. Germline CDR1 and CDR2: SGHAT and FQNNGV. The CDR3 loop is CAGGTGGGYEQYF. For the CDR3, the DNA is TGTGCCGGAGGGACAGGGGGCGGGTACGAGCAGTACTTC.

This chain connects TRBV29-1 to TRBJ1-1; the D gene is possibly TRBD1 (5 bases). Germline V lookup: CDR1 SQVTM, CDR2 ANQGSEA. V lost 4 bases to trimming and J lost 1 base, with 10 bases between them. The CDR3 is made up of 13 amino acids. CDR3 loop: CSVVDSPNTEAFF. CDR3 sequence (DNA): TGCAGCGTTGTAGACAGCCCGAACACTGAAGCTTTCTTT. Together with reference TRBV29-1 and TRBJ1-1, the CDR3 gives the full variable domain: SAVISQKPSRDICQRGTSLTIQCQVDSQVTMMFWYRQQPGQSLTLIATANQGSEATYESGFVIDKFPISRPNLTFSTLTVSNMSPEDSSIYLCSVVDSPNTEAFFGQGTRLTVV.

V and J are TRBV2 and TRBJ2-7, with 7 bases matching TRBD2. The J segment lost 4 bases and the V segment lost 8 bases, leaving 5 bases of the junction unmatched. CDR1 and CDR2 (germline): SNHLY, FYNNEI. The CDR3 has 12 residues. The CDR3 protein is CASLAEPYEQYF. Here the CDR3 DNA reads TGTGCCAGCCTAGCGGAGCCGTACGAGCAGTACTTC. The variable domain in full, with the rest retrieved from reference TRBV2 and TRBJ2-7, is EPEVTQTPSHQVTQMGQEVILRCVPISNHLYFYWYRQILGQKVEFLVSFYNNEISEKSEIFDDQFSVERPDGSNFTLKIRSTKLEDSAMYFCASLAEPYEQYFGPGTRLTVT.

The gene calls are TRBV2 and TRBJ2-5; D is unresolved. This CDR3 is built from 12 residues. V gave up 0 bases and J gave up 5 bases, with 4 bases separating them. Looked up from germline, CDR1 is SNHLY and CDR2 is FYNNEI. Here the CDR3 reads CASSEAQETQYF. The CDR3 nucleotides are TGTGCCAGCAGTGAAGCCCAGGAGACCCAGTACTTC.

The chain has TRBV30 and TRBJ1-5; no clear D gene. This CDR3 has 14 amino acids. Per the germline V gene, CDR1 is GTSNPN and CDR2 is SVGIG (reference sequence). The V gene lost 3 bases and the J gene lost 0 bases, with 9 bases spanning the gap. Here the CDR3 reads CAWSTIDSNQPQHF. CDR3 nucleotide sequence: TGTGCCTGGAGCACAATAGATAGCAATCAGCCCCAGCATTTT.

The chain recombines TRBV28 with TRBJ1-5; D is undetermined. The CDR3 runs 13 residues. Deletions cut 6 bases from V and 3 bases from J, with 9 bases between. CDR1 and CDR2 from the germline V gene are MDHEN and SYDVKM. The chain's CDR3 is CASRLLINQPQHF. The CDR3, as DNA: TGTGCCAGCAGGCTATTGATCAATCAGCCCCAGCATTTT. Based on the CDR3 plus reference TRBV28 and TRBJ1-5, the full variable domain is DVKVTQSSRYLVKRTGEKVFLECVQDMDHENMFWYRQDPGLGLRLIYFSYDVKMKEKGDIPEGYSVSREKKERFSLILESASTNQTSMYLCASRLLINQPQHFGDGTRLSIL.

The V call is TRBV2, the J call TRBJ1-2; 7 bases match TRBD1. The V gene's germline CDR1 is SNHLY and CDR2 FYNNEI. There are 13 residues in the CDR3. V lost 6 bases and J lost 3; bases outside the gene matches: 4. The CDR3: CASRGGTDYGYTF. Here the CDR3 DNA reads TGTGCCAGCAGGGGGGGGACAGACTATGGCTACACCTTC.

This rearrangement joins TRBV6-5 to TRBJ2-3, with 7 bases that match TRBD1. Trimming took 0 bases from V and 2 from J; bases not matched to a gene: 2. Germline V gene data show CDR1 as MNHEY and CDR2 as SVGAGI. The CDR3 sequence is 15 residues long. In DNA form, the CDR3 reads TGTGCCAGCAGTTACTCGGGACAGAACACAGATACGCAGTATTTT. It is translated as CASSYSGQNTDTQYF.

V and J are TRBV2 and TRBJ2-7; D perhaps matches TRBD2 (5 bases). The CDR3 sequence is 15 residues long. Trimming took off 3 bases at V and 1 base at J, with 13 bases between the two ends. Germline loops: CDR1 SNHLY, CDR2 FYNNEI. Here the CDR3 reads CASSDGVRASYEQYF. CDR3 nucleotide sequence: TGTGCCAGCAGTGACGGGGTGCGGGCATCCTACGAGCAGTACTTC.

This chain uses TRBV19 with TRBJ2-7; D perhaps matches TRBD2 (5 bases). CDR1 is LNHDA, CDR2 SQIVND, per germline (reference sequence). The V end was cut by 5 bases, the J end by 4 bases, with 12 bases between. The CDR3 loop spans 13 amino acids. As DNA, the CDR3 is TGTGCCAGTAGTCGCGGGTATCAGTACGAGCAGTACTTC. Protein product: CASSRGYQYEQYF. Looking up the rest from reference TRBV19 and TRBJ2-7 gives the full variable domain: DGGITQSPKYLFRKEGQNVTLSCEQNLNHDAMYWYRQDPGQGLRLIYYSQIVNDFQKGDIAEGYSVSREKKESFPLTVTSAQKNPTAFYLCASSRGYQYEQYFGPGTRLTVT.

J is TRBJ1-2 and V is TRBV18; D is ambiguous. The CDR3 contains 11 residues. V gave up 5 bases and J gave up 8 bases, with 9 bases separating them. CDR1 and CDR2 from the germline V gene are KGHSH and LQKENI. The CDR3 DNA is TGTGCCAGCTCATCGACGGACGGCTACACCTTC. As protein: CASSSTDGYTF.

This chain links TRBV28 with TRBJ2-7; 7 bases line up with TRBD1. The CDR3 is made up of 14 amino acids. V was pared by 6 bases and J by 0 bases, with 5 bases of the junction left unmatched. Germline CDR1 MDHEN, CDR2 SYDVKM. CDR3 sequence: CASRETGTSYEQYF. The CDR3 DNA reads TGTGCCAGCAGAGAGACAGGGACCTCCTACGAGCAGTACTTC.

The chain has TRBV18 and TRBJ1-2, with D uncertain. Trimming pared 3 bases from V and 7 bases from J, leaving 15 bases between. The germline V gene encodes CDR1 KGHSH and CDR2 LQKENI. This CDR3 has 14 amino acids. The chain's CDR3 is CASSPLSSPGGYTF. CDR3 in DNA: TGTGCCAGCTCACCTTTATCCTCGCCCGGTGGCTACACCTTC. Together with reference TRBV18 and TRBJ1-2, the CDR3 gives the full variable domain: NAGVMQNPRHLVRRRGQEARLRCSPMKGHSHVYWYRQLPEEGLKFMVYLQKENIIDESGMPKERFSAEFPKEGPSILRIQQVVRGDSAAYFCASSPLSSPGGYTFGSGTRLTVV.

V and J are TRBV11-2 and TRBJ1-2; TRBD1 might be the D (5 bases). The ends were cut back, 0 bases at V and 6 bases at J, with 17 bases in the middle. The CDR3 contains 16 residues. Looked up from germline, CDR1 is SGHAT and CDR2 is FQNNGV. This chain's CDR3 is CASSLDLQGGTDGYTF. The DNA for the CDR3 is TGTGCCAGCAGCTTAGATTTGCAGGGAGGGACTGATGGCTACACCTTC.

The chain recombines TRBV7-9 with TRBJ2-1; TRBD2 matches 8 bases. The junction had 17 bases not matched to a gene; V was cut back by 5 bases and J by 2 bases. Per germline, CDR1 SEHNR and CDR2 FQNEAQ (reference sequence). The CDR3 is made up of 19 amino acids. CDR3 coding DNA: TGTGCCAGCAGCCCAGCTAAACTAGCGGAAAGGGGGACCTACAATGAGCAGTTCTTC. The encoded protein is CASSPAKLAERGTYNEQFF.

This rearrangement joins TRBV18 to TRBJ1-1, with D tentatively TRBD1 (6 bases). From germline, CDR1 is KGHSH and CDR2 LQKENI. The CDR3 is 15 residues long. Trimming removed 3 bases at V and 0 bases at J, with 11 bases between. CDR3 region: CASSPPRGMNTEAFF. The CDR3 DNA follows: TGTGCCAGCTCACCTCCCAGGGGAATGAACACTGAAGCTTTCTTT.

This clone was found a few times. The chain links TRBV7-2 to TRBJ1-2; unclear D gene. V lost 2 bases and J lost 6, with 7 bases in between. Germline CDR1 reads SGHTA; CDR2 reads FQGNSA. The CDR3 runs 12 residues. For the CDR3, the DNA is TGTGCCAGCAGCTTAATGAGGGATGGCTACACCTTC. Translation: CASSLMRDGYTF.

The chain uses TRBV5-1 and TRBJ1-3; D is unclear. The V and J ends lost 3 bases and 0 bases respectively, with 10 bases between them. The CDR3 is 15 amino acids. Germline V gene lookup returns CDR1 SGHRS and CDR2 YFSETQ. The CDR3 DNA follows: TGCGCCAGCAGCTACGACGCGCCCTCTGGAAACACCATATATTTT. It translates to CASSYDAPSGNTIYF.

The count of this clone is one. This chain joins TRBV19 and TRBJ2-7; D may correspond to TRBD1 or TRBD2 (5 bases each). The germline CDR1 and CDR2 sequences are LNHDA and SQIVND (reference sequence). The CDR3 length is 14 residues. The germline V and J ends were trimmed by 1 base and 5 bases, with 12 bases remaining between them. CDR3 sequence reads: CASSIGGARDEQYF. CDR3 in DNA: TGTGCCAGTAGTATAGGAGGGGCCAGAGACGAGCAGTACTTC.

The chain recombines TRBV2 with TRBJ2-5, with D possibly called TRBD1 or TRBD2 (5 bases each). V lost 5 bases, J lost 5 bases, and 12 bases lay in between. CDR1 SNHLY and CDR2 FYNNEI come from the germline V gene. There are 13 residues in the CDR3. The CDR3 sequence: CASSPGAYETQYF. As DNA, the CDR3 is TGTGCCAGCAGTCCCGGGGCCTACGAGACCCAGTACTTC. The full variable domain, with the rest looked up from reference TRBV2 and TRBJ2-5, is EPEVTQTPSHQVTQMGQEVILRCVPISNHLYFYWYRQILGQKVEFLVSFYNNEISEKSEIFDDQFSVERPDGSNFTLKIRSTKLEDSAMYFCASSPGAYETQYFGPGTRLLVL.

The chain recombines TRBV7-9 with TRBJ2-1; D is undetermined. The ends were cut back, 1 base at V and 3 bases at J, with 10 bases in the middle. CDR1 and CDR2 from the germline V gene are SEHNR and FQNEAQ (reference sequence). CDR3 size: 15 residues. The CDR3 coding sequence is TGTGCCAGCAGCTTAGTTCACGCCATCTACAATGAGCAGTTCTTC. This gives the protein CASSLVHAIYNEQFF.

The chain recombines TRBV27 with TRBJ2-5; D remains unclear. The germline V and J ends were trimmed by 5 bases and 2 bases, with 9 bases remaining between them. The CDR3 totals 13 residues. CDR1 is MNHEY, CDR2 SMNVEV, per germline (reference sequence). CDR3 coding DNA: TGTGCCAGCAGTAACCTGAGACAAGAGACCCAGTACTTC. This encodes CASSNLRQETQYF.

This sequence joins TRBV18 and TRBJ2-5; no firm D call. Trimming pared 2 bases from V and 2 bases from J, leaving 12 bases between. This CDR3 comprises 15 residues. The germline V gene has CDR1 KGHSH and CDR2 LQKENI. The CDR3 bases are TGTGCCAGCTCACCAATATTCGGGCTTCAAGAGACCCAGTACTTC. This encodes CASSPIFGLQETQYF.